The source of this TCR beta chain is a study of CD8 T cells in ankylosing spondylitis. Notes on this clonotype: Its antigen remains unknown.

As the method for making TCR beta libraries, quantitative 5'-RACE with molecular barcodes was used. TCRdb recomputed calls from the 5' RACE reads with MiXCR, one row per CDR3 protein. The sample consists of some 200,000 distinct CDR3 sequences, roughly 13% of them appearing once. General study findings and limits: What seemed typical of ankylosing spondylitis blood was a TCR beta motif built from about eight highly homologous variants. In synovial fluid and blood from reactive arthritis, some motif variants were previously reported. Reportedly, disease-linked clones are significantly enriched in ankylosing spondylitis patients' matched synovial fluid.

The junction had 4 bases not matched to a gene; V was cut back by 5 bases and J by 3 bases. Germline values: CDR1 SGHNT, CDR2 YENEEA. The CDR3 is made up of 15 amino acids. The sequence came from a male donor with ankylosing spondylitis or in good health (not recorded which). The gene calls are TRBV11-3 and TRBJ2-1; the match to TRBD1 covers 10 bases. The sequencing input was blood, either unsorted or a sorted T cell fraction (not recorded which). The CDR3 region has the DNA TGTGCCAGCAGCGACGGACAGGGGGACTACAATGAGCAGTTCTTC. This encodes CASSDGQGDYNEQFF.